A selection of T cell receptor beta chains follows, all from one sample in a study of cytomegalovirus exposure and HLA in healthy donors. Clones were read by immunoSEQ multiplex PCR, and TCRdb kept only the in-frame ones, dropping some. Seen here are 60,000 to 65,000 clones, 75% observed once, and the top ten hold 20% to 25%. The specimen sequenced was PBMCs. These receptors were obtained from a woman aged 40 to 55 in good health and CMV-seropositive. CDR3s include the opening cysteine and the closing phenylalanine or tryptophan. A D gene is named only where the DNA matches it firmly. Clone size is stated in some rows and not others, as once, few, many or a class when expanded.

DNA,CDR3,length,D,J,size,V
TGTGCCAGTGGGGCTGGGGATTATCAGCCCCAGCATTTT,CASGAGDYQPQHF,13,NA,TRBJ1-5,NA,TRBV19
TGTGCCAGCTCGGCCAGGGGAAGAAGACAGGCAAATGAAGCTTTCTTT,CASSARGRRQANEAFF,16,NA,TRBJ1-1,few,TRBV21-1
TGTGCCAGCCTGACTAGGACGAACACCGGGGAGCTGTTTTTT,CASLTRTNTGELFF,14,NA,TRBJ2-2,NA,TRBV19
TGTGCCTGGACCCCGACTAGAACCTACGAGCAGTACTTC,CAWTPTRTYEQYF,13,NA,TRBJ2-7,NA,TRBV30
TGTGCCAGCCGGAGCGGGGGGGCCAGCGATGAGCAGTTCTTC,CASRSGGASDEQFF,14,TRBD2,TRBJ2-1,NA,TRBV11-1
TGTGCCAGCAGTTTGGACAGGGCCACTGAAGCTTTCTTT,CASSLDRATEAFF,13,TRBD1,TRBJ1-1,NA,TRBV2
TGTGCCAGTAATAGGGGGCCGAAAATAGCGGCCGATGAGCAGTTCTTC,CASNRGPKIAADEQFF,16,NA,TRBJ2-1,once,TRBV19
TGTGCCAGCGGGGGGGCGGCCGCCCAAGGGTATGGCTACACCTTC,CASGGAAAQGYGYTF,15,NA,TRBJ1-2,NA,TRBV28
TGTTCCAGCAGCAACCCTGTTGGGACAGGGGGGGACGAGCAGTACTTC,CSSSNPVGTGGDEQYF,16,TRBD1,TRBJ2-7,few,TRBV7-9
TGTGCCATCAGTGACGGGACAGGGGCTACTGAAGCTTTCTTT,CAISDGTGATEAFF,14,TRBD1,TRBJ1-1,NA,TRBV10-3
TGCAGCGCCCAAGAGCCCCAAGAGACCCAGTACTTC,CSAQEPQETQYF,12,NA,TRBJ2-5,medium-sized,TRBV29-1
TGTGCCAGCAGCCAATGGACAGAGAAAAACATTCAGTACTTC,CASSQWTEKNIQYF,14,NA,TRBJ2-4,NA,TRBV4-2
TGTGCCAGTAGTGGGGGGTGGGAAGTAGATACGCAGTATTTT,CASSGGWEVDTQYF,14,NA,TRBJ2-3,many,TRBV19
TGTGCCAGCAGCCCATACCTTACCCTAGACGAGCAGTACTTC,CASSPYLTLDEQYF,14,NA,TRBJ2-7,NA,TRBV9
NA,CASSSSGTYEQYF,13,NA,TRBJ2-7,few,TRBV2
TGTGCCAGCAGCGCGACAGGGGCGCTGAACACTGAAGCTTTCTTT,CASSATGALNTEAFF,15,TRBD1,TRBJ1-1,NA,TRBV9
TGTGCCAGCAGTTGGGGCAGGGGTCACTATGGCTACACCTTC,CASSWGRGHYGYTF,14,NA,TRBJ1-2,NA,TRBV27